Reported below is one T cell receptor beta chain. As yet, its antigen is unknown. This sample is part of a study of T cells in Graves' hyperthyroidism and ophthalmopathy. Looking at the study overall: Peripheral blood was collected at initial diagnosis, before any treatment.

It was RNA transcripts that yielded the amplified TCR beta CDR3 regions. An initial round of RT-PCR targeting the TCR CDR3 relied on the HTBI primer set. From the multiplex PCR reads, TCRdb called clonotypes with MiXCR, one entry per CDR3 protein. Of 600,000 to 900,000 distinct CDR3 sequences listed, about 15% are singletons. V lost 1 base to trimming and J lost 5 bases; unmatched junction nucleotides: 4. The length of the CDR3 is 13 residues. The V gene's germline CDR1 is SQVTM and CDR2 ANQGSEA. Whole-study results and caveats: Classification by a 13 V-J model distinguished ophthalmopathy from stable hyperthyroidism.

The V call is TRBV29-1, the J call TRBJ1-2; TRBD1 matches 7 bases. Material: blood. The clonotype originates from a young man with Graves' hyperthyroidism. Written as DNA, the CDR3 is TGCAGCGTTGAAGTACAGGGGAAATATGGCTACACCTTC. Translating gives CSVEVQGKYGYTF. Supplemented by reference TRBV29-1 and TRBJ1-2, the full variable domain reads SAVISQKPSRDICQRGTSLTIQCQVDSQVTMMFWYRQQPGQSLTLIATANQGSEATYESGFVIDKFPISRPNLTFSTLTVSNMSPEDSSIYLCSVEVQGKYGYTFGSGTRLTVV.